The source of this T cell receptor beta chain is a study of OX40 agonist ivuxolimab in advanced cancers. Assay used: immunoSEQ multiplex PCR; TCRdb lists only in-frame clones, some missing. The table has 45,000 to 60,000 clones, almost 90% seen once; the top ten hold 4.5% to 5.5%. Only one count was recorded for this clone. Germline CDR1 is SGHAT and CDR2 is FQNNGV. The ends were cut back, 3 bases at V and 5 bases at J, with 16 bases in the middle. CDR3 length: 15 amino acids. Material: CD4+ or CD8+ T cells sorted from blood, obtained in a trial of the OX40 agonist ivuxolimab. This receptor was identified in an adult with an advanced solid tumor such as melanoma, head and neck, liver or kidney cancer. V is TRBV11-2 and J is TRBJ1-1; no definite D call. CDR3 protein: CASSFGNGGWTEAFF. In DNA form, the CDR3 reads TGTGCCAGCAGCTTCGGGAATGGAGGATGGACTGAAGCTTTCTTT.